This T cell receptor (beta chain) stems from a study of blood T cell repertoires in COVID-19. About the study: Sites across the United States, Italy and Spain contributed samples from acute and convalescent COVID-19. The analysed material was cDNA or gDNA that came from T cells, B-cell-depleted T cells, or PBMCs.

In the source study's methods: Scientists estimated how many nucleated cells there were by amplifying reference gene primers. The repertoire was sequenced with immunoSEQ multiplex PCR; TCRdb's copy has only in-frame clones and lacks some. Clone size and the V and J calls come from that table; the DNA yielded D and trimming. The table includes 93,000 or so clones, around nine tenths detected once. CDR3 length: 16 residues. In germline, CDR1 is SGHTA, CDR2 FQGNSA. The V and J ends lost 5 bases and 5 bases, in that order; junction bases with no gene match: 11. V usage is TRBV7-2 and J usage is TRBJ2-5; 10 bases agree with TRBD1. This clonotype originated in a man aged 45-65 years in a cohort sampled during active COVID-19. Material for sequencing was peripheral blood. Written as DNA, the CDR3 is TGTGCCAGCAGCATCACCTCTGGGACAGGGGCCGAGACCCAGTACTTC. It is translated as CASSITSGTGAETQYF.